The present T cell receptor beta chain was sequenced within a study of blood T cell repertoires in COVID-19. Some clones are missing from TCRdb's copy, which holds only in-frame ones; the method was immunoSEQ multiplex PCR. The profile shows 75,000 to 85,000 clones, roughly 90% of them singletons. This CDR3 comprises 13 residues. The germline CDR1 and CDR2 sequences are MNHEY and SMNVEV (reference sequence). V was cut by 7 bases and J by 3 bases, with 7 bases left in between. The sample consisted of peripheral blood. The TCR sequence derives from a human donor in a cohort sampled during active COVID-19. The V gene is TRBV27, the J gene TRBJ1-6, with unresolved D. CDR3 loop: CASTDIYNSPLHF. CDR3 sequence (DNA): TGTGCCAGCACTGACATCTATAATTCACCCCTCCACTTT.